Described below is a single T cell receptor beta chain sequence and its context. The antigen is undetermined. These data originate in a study of T cell responses to AZD1222 COVID-19 vaccine. Study conclusions and caveats: Just a handful of AZD1222 recipients were seropositive at baseline. The study sampled repertoires only after the peak T cell response. Two AZD1222 administrations were followed by greater Spike-specific TCR breadth and depth. The sample set comprised mostly white British donors with more females, and clonal diversity was possibly underestimated.

Using immunoSEQ multiplex PCR, the repertoire was profiled, and TCRdb retains in-frame clones only, with some absent. The sample consists of over 85,000 clones, roughly 80% of them appearing once. The origin of this receptor is an adult who received the AZD1222 COVID-19 vaccine. The source material was peripheral blood, sampled 28 days after the second AZD1222 dose.

In nucleotides, the CDR3 is TGTGCCAGTAGTACGGGACAGAACTATGGCTACACCTTC. Its protein product is CASSTGQNYGYTF. J is TRBJ1-2 and V is TRBV19, with TRBD1 identical over 7 bases. Germline trimming cut 4 bases from V and 2 bases from J; bases unmatched to any gene: 1. This CDR3 region has 13 residues. CDR1 LNHDA and CDR2 SQIVND come from the germline V gene (reference sequence).